Listed here are 8 T cell receptor beta chains from one sample, sequenced in a study of identifying expanded T cells in peripheral blood. The repertoire was sequenced with immunoSEQ multiplex PCR; TCRdb's copy has only in-frame clones and lacks some. The sample includes about 85,000 clones, around 89% of them seen just once. Sequenced: blood. Receptors originate from a person aged 18 to 75 in good health.

V gene TRBV7-2 combines with J gene TRBJ1-5; D not certain. This CDR3 has 12 residues. V dropped 3 bases and J dropped 3 bases, with 3 bases sitting between them. The germline CDR1 and CDR2 sequences are SGHTA and FQGNSA. The CDR3 is CASSFDNQPQHF. Here the CDR3 DNA reads TGTGCCAGCAGCTTTGACAATCAGCCCCAGCATTTT.

This clone was detected only a few times. The chain joins TRBV7-2 to TRBJ1-4; TRBD1 agrees at 8 bases. The CDR3 has 16 residues. Germline CDR1 and CDR2: SGHTA and FQGNSA. V gave up 5 bases and J gave up 3 bases; unmatched junction bases: 8. CDR3 amino acids: CASSLHGQGSNEKLFF. The DNA for the CDR3 is TGTGCCAGCAGCCTACACGGACAGGGATCTAATGAAAAACTGTTTTTT.

The rearrangement links TRBV5-1 to TRBJ1-4; possible D gene TRBD1, 6 bases. There are 15 residues in the CDR3. CDR1 is SGHRS, CDR2 YFSETQ, per germline. The germline V and J ends were trimmed by 0 bases and 4 bases, with 10 bases remaining between them. CDR3 coding DNA: TGCGCCAGCAGCTTGGTGGGGGGCATTAATGAAAAACTGTTTTTT. Translation gives CASSLVGGINEKLFF.

The V and J genes are TRBV27 and TRBJ2-1; no clear D. V shed 2 bases and J shed 0 bases, with 5 bases lying between them. The CDR3 sequence is 14 residues long. Germline-derived CDR1 and CDR2 are MNHEY and SMNVEV (reference sequence). CDR3 in DNA: TGTGCCAGCAGTTTAGCGAGCTCCTACAATGAGCAGTTCTTC. It specifies CASSLASSYNEQFF.

The V and J genes are TRBV5-4 and TRBJ2-5; 7 bases agree with TRBD2. The trim removed 0 bases at V and 5 bases at J, leaving 7 bases unmatched. The CDR3 is 15 amino acids. Germline-derived CDR1 and CDR2 are SGHNT and YYREEE (reference sequence). Here the CDR3 reads CASSLGVAAGETQYF. The CDR3 nucleotides are TGTGCCAGCAGCTTGGGAGTAGCAGCGGGGGAGACCCAGTACTTC.

This clone was counted once. The V call is TRBV18, the J call TRBJ1-1, with D maybe TRBD1 (6 bases). V lost 5 bases and J lost 1, with 8 bases in between. The CDR3 consists of 13 residues. Germline V lookup: CDR1 KGHSH, CDR2 LQKENI. DNA of the CDR3: TGTGCCAGCTCATCGACAGGGAACACTGAAGCTTTCTTT. Translating gives CASSSTGNTEAFF.

The chain joins TRBV9 to TRBJ2-3; 12 nucleotides agree with TRBD2. The CDR3 spans 18 residues. V trimming: 0 bases; J trimming: 2 bases; junction bases outside the gene matches: 7. Germline CDR1 and CDR2: SGDLS and YYNGEE. CDR3 sequence: CASSVGWTSGDNTDTQYF. As DNA, the CDR3 is TGTGCCAGCAGCGTAGGGTGGACTAGCGGGGATAACACAGATACGCAGTATTTT.

The V gene is TRBV2, the J gene TRBJ1-5; TRBD1 matches at 8 bases. CDR1 and CDR2 from the germline V gene are SNHLY and FYNNEI. The trim removed 7 bases at V and 3 bases at J, leaving 2 bases unmatched. The CDR3 runs to 13 residues. The CDR3 reads CASMGQVNQPQHF. CDR3 nucleotides: TGTGCCAGCATGGGACAGGTCAATCAGCCCCAGCATTTT.